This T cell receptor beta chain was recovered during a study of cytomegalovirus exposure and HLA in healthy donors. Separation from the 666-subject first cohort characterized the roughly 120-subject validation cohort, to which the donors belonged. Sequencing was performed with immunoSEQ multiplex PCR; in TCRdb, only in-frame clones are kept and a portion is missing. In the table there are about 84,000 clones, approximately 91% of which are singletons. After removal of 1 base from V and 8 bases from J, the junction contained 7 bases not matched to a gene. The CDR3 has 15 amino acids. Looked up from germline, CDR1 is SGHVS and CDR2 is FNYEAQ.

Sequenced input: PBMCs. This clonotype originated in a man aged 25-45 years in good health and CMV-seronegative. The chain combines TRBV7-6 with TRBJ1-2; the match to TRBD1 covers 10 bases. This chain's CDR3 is CASSLGSGTGVGYTF. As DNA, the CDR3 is TGTGCCAGCAGCTTAGGGTCTGGGACAGGGGTCGGCTACACCTTC.